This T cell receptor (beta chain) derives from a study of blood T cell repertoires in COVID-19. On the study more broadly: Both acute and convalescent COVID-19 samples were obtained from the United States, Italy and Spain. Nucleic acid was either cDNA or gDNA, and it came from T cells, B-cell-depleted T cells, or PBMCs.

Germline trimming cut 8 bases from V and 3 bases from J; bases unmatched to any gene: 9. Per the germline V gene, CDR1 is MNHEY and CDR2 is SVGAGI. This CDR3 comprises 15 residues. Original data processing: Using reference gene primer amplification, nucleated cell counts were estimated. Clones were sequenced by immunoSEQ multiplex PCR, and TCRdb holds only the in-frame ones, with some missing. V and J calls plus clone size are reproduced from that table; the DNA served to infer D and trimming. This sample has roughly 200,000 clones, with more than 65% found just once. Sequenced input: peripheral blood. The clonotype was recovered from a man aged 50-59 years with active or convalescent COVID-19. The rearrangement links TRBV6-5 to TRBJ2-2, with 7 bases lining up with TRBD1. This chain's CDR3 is CASSHTGADTGELFF. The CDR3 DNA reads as TGTGCCAGCTCCCATACAGGGGCTGACACCGGGGAGCTGTTTTTT.